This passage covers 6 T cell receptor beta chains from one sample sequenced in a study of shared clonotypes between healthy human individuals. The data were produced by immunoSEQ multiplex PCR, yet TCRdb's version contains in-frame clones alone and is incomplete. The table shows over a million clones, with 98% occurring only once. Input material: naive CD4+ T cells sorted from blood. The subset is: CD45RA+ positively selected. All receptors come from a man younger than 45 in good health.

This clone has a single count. The CDR3 coding sequence is TGTGCCAGCTCACCACAAGGTGCGCCATACTCTGGAAACACCATATATTTT. Residues: CASSPQGAPYSGNTIYF. This sequence joins TRBV18 and TRBJ1-3, with D unresolved. The germline CDR1 and CDR2 sequences are KGHSH and LQKENI. V gave up 1 base and J gave up 0 bases, with 13 bases separating them. The CDR3 spans 17 residues. The full variable domain, rest sourced from reference TRBV18 and TRBJ1-3, is NAGVMQNPRHLVRRRGQEARLRCSPMKGHSHVYWYRQLPEEGLKFMVYLQKENIIDESGMPKERFSAEFPKEGPSILRIQQVVRGDSAAYFCASSPQGAPYSGNTIYFGEGSWLTVV.

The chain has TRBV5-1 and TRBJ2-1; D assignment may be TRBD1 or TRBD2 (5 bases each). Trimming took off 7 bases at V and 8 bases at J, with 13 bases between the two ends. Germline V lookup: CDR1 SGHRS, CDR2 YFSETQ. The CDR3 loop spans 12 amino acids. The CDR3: CASSPGGDEQFF. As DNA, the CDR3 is TGCGCCAGCTCACCTGGGGGAGATGAGCAGTTCTTC.

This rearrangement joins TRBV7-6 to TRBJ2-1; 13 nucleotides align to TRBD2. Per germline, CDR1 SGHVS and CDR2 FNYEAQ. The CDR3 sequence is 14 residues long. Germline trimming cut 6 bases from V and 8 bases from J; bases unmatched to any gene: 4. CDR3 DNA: TGTGCCAGCAGTCCTGGACTAGCGGGAGATGAGCAGTTCTTC. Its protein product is CASSPGLAGDEQFF.

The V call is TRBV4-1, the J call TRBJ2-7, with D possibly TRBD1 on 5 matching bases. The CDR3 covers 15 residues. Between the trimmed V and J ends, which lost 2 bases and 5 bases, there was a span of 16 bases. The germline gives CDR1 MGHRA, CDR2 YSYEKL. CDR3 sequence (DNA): TGCGCCAGCAGCCAAAATTTATGGCAGGGCCACGAGCAGTACTTC. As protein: CASSQNLWQGHEQYF.

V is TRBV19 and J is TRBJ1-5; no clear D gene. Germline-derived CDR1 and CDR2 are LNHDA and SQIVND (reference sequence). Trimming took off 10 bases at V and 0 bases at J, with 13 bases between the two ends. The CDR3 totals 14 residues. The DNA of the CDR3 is TGTGCCACCGGGGAAACTAATAGCAATCAGCCCCAGCATTTT. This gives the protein CATGETNSNQPQHF.

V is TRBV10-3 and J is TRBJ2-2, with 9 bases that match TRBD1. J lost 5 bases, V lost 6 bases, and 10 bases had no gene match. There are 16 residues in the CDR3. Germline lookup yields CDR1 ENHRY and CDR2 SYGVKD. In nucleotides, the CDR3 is TGTGCCATCAGGGAAGGACAGGGGATTAATACCGGGGAGCTGTTTTTT. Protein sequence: CAIREGQGINTGELFF.